What follows describes a single TCR beta chain. This sample was taken from a study of blood T cell repertoires in COVID-19. Here immunoSEQ multiplex PCR was the method, and the copy in TCRdb shows in-frame clones only, minus some. Among under 250,000 clones listed, 75% to 85% were seen once. The sample taken for sequencing was peripheral blood. The sequence derives from a man aged 50 to 59 with active or convalescent COVID-19.

In DNA, the CDR3 is TGTGCCAGCAGCTTAGTGAGGTCGCTGGTCGACACTGAAGCTTTCTTT. This sequence encodes CASSLVRSLVDTEAFF. The chain joins TRBV7-9 to TRBJ1-1; no definite D call. Germline V lookup: CDR1 SEHNR, CDR2 FQNEAQ (reference sequence). This CDR3 is 16 amino acids long. The V end lost 1 base, the J end lost 3 bases, and 15 bases lay between the germline ends.